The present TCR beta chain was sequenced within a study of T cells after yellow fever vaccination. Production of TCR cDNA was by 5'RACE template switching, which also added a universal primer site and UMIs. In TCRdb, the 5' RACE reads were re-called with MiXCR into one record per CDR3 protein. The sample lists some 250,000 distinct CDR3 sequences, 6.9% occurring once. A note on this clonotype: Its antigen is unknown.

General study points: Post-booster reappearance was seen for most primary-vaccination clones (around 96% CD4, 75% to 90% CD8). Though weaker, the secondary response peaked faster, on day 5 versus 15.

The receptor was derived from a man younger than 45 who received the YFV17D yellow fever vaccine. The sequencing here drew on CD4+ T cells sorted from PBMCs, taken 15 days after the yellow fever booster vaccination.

The CDR3 DNA reads TGTGCCAGCAGGCAGGGACTAGCGGGAGGGGGCGAGCAGTACTTC. Translating gives CASRQGLAGGGEQYF. The chain has TRBV11-2 and TRBJ2-7, with 16 bases matching TRBD2. Germline V gene data show CDR1 as SGHAT and CDR2 as FQNNGV. This CDR3 region has 15 residues. J was trimmed by 6 bases and V by 6 bases; bases with no gene match: 5.